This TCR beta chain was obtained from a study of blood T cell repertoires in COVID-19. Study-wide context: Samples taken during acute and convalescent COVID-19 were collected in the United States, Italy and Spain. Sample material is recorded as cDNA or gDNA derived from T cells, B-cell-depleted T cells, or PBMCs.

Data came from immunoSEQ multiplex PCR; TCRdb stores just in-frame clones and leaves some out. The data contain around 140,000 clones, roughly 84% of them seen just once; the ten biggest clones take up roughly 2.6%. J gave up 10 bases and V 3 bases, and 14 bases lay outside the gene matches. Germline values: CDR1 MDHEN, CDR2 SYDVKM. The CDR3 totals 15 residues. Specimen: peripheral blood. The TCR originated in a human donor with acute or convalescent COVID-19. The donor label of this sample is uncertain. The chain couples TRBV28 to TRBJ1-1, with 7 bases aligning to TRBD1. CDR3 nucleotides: TGTGCCAGCAGTTTCGGTACAGGGGTCGTTTCCGGAGCTTTCTTT. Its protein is CASSFGTGVVSGAFF.